The following is a T cell receptor (beta chain) sequence with its context. Its antigen is not identified. Assay used: immunoSEQ multiplex PCR; TCRdb lists only in-frame clones, some missing. The sample yields almost 750,000 clones, roughly 72% seen once. The CDR3 contains 14 residues. Per germline, CDR1 MNHNY and CDR2 SVGAGI (reference sequence). V was trimmed by 7 bases and J by 0 bases, leaving 13 bases between them. The sample is drawn from a study of shared clonotypes between healthy human individuals. Study-wide results and limits: Generation of non-shared clonotypes was less probable than generation of clonotypes shared by all four donors.

Sequenced sample: memory CD4+ T cells sorted from blood. The sample's subset: CD45RA-negative fraction. The V gene is TRBV6-6, the J gene TRBJ2-7, with a possible D match to TRBD2 (5 bases). The sequence came from a woman in her twenties or thirties in good health. Written as DNA, the CDR3 is TGTGCCAGCAAACAGACGGGAAGCTCCTACGAGCAGTACTTC. Its protein is CASKQTGSSYEQYF.